This T cell receptor (beta chain) was captured by sequencing in a study of Ad26.COV2.S vaccination and SARS-CoV-2 variants. Across the whole study: Doses of Ad26.COV2.S were injected into muscle once or twice, 56 days apart.

Trimming removed 6 bases from V and 5 bases from J, with 19 bases in between. CDR1 and CDR2 from the germline V gene are MNHEY and SMNVEV (reference sequence). The CDR3 is 15 residues long. This clone appeared a single time. The assay was immunoSEQ multiplex PCR, and TCRdb's table has in-frame clones only and misses some. The profile shows some 390,000 clones, about nine tenths of them singletons. Treatment reported: about 20 received Ad26.COV2.S at low or high dose, single or two shots; several received placebo; per-sample allocation not given. The study sampled participants on day 63 after the first vaccine or placebo injection.

The source of this sequence is a person between 18 and 60 years old who received the Ad26.COV2.S COVID-19 vaccine or a placebo. Sequenced material: peripheral blood, taken in a trial of Ad26.COV2.S vaccine versus placebo. V usage is TRBV27 and J usage is TRBJ1-1, with TRBD1 as a possible D gene (6 bases). In nucleotides, the CDR3 is TGTGCCAGCAGAACAGGGCCCCTGGGGATGACTGAAGCTTTCTTT. Translation gives CASRTGPLGMTEAFF.